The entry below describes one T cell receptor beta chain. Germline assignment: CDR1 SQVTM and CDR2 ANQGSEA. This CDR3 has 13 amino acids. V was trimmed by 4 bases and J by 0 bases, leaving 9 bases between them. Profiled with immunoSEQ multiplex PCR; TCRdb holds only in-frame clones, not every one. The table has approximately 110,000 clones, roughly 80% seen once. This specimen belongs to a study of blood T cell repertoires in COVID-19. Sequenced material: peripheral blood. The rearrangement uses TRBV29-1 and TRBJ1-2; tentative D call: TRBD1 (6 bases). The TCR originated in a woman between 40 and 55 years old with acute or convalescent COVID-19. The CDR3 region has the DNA TGCAGCGTTGTACAGGGAACTAACTATGGCTACACCTTC. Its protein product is CSVVQGTNYGYTF.